Described below is a single T cell receptor (beta chain) sequence and its context. This sample was taken from a study of blood T cell repertoires in COVID-19. Background on the study: Samples of COVID-19 (acute and convalescent) were obtained from the United States, Italy and Spain. Nucleic acid was either cDNA or gDNA, and it came from T cells, B-cell-depleted T cells, or PBMCs.

The CDR3 sequence is 16 residues long. Germline loops: CDR1 ENHRY, CDR2 SYGVKD. V lost 3 bases, J lost 3 bases, and 7 bases stayed unmatched. Authors' processing steps: Estimation of nucleated cell counts was performed using reference gene primer amplification. Some clones are missing from TCRdb's copy, which holds only in-frame ones; the method was immunoSEQ multiplex PCR. V and J calls and clone size follow that table, whereas D and trimming were derived from the DNA. Among 100,000 to 150,000 clones listed, around 81% were seen once. The sample taken for sequencing was peripheral blood. The TCR was taken from a man aged 35 to 55 with active or convalescent COVID-19. This chain joins TRBV10-3 and TRBJ1-5; 8 bases agree with TRBD1. The CDR3 coding sequence is TGTGCCATCAGTGAAAAGGGACAGGCCAACAATCAGCCCCAGCATTTT. It yields the protein CAISEKGQANNQPQHF.